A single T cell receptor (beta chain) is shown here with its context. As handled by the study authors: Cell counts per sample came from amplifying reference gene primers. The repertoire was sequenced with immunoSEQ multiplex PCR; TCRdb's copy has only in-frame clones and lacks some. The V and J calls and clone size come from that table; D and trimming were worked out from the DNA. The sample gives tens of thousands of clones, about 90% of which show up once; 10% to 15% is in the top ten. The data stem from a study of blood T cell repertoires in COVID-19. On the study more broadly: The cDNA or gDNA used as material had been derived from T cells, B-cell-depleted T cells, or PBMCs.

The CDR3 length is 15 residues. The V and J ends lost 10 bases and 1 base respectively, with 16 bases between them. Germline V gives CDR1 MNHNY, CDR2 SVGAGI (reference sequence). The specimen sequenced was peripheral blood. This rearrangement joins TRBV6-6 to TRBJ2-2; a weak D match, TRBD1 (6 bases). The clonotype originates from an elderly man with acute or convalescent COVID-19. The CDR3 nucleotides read TGTGCCACCACCGAGAGACAGGTGAACACCGGGGAGCTGTTTTTT. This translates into CATTERQVNTGELFF.